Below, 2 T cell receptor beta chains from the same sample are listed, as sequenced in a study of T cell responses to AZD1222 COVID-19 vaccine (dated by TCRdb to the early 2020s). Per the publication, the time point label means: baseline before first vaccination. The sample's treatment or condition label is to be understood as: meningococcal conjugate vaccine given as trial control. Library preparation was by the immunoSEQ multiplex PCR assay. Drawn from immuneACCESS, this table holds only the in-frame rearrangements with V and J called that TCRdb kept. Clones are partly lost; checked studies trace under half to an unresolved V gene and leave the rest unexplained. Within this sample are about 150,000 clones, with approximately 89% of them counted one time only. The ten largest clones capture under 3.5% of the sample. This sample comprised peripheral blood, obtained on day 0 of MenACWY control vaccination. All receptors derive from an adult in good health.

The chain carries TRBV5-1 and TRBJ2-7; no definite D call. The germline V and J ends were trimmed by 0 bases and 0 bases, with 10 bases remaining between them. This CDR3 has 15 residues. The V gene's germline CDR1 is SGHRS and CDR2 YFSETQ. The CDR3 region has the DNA TGCGCCAGCAGCTTGGTGTCTGCCAGCTCCTACGAGCAGTACTTC. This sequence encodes CASSLVSASSYEQYF.

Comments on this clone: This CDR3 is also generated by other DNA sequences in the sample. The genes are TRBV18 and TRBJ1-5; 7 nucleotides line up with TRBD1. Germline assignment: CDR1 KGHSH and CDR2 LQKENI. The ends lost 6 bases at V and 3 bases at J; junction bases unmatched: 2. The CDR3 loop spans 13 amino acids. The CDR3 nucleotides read TGTGCCAGCTCCGGGACAGACAATCAGCCCCAGCATTTT. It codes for CASSGTDNQPQHF.